This entry lists 31 T cell receptor beta chains sequenced from one sample in a study of T cell responses to AZD1222 COVID-19 vaccine. The assay was immunoSEQ multiplex PCR, and TCRdb's table has in-frame clones only and misses some. The sample has roughly 200,000 clones; just over 90% are singletons. Sequences were derived from peripheral blood, sampled 28 days after the second AZD1222 dose. These receptor sequences come from an adult who received the AZD1222 COVID-19 vaccine.

J is TRBJ2-1 and V is TRBV29-1, with D possibly TRBD2 on 6 matching bases. CDR1 is SQVTM and CDR2 is ANQGSEA in the germline V gene. V was trimmed by 6 bases and J by 3 bases, leaving 15 bases between them. The CDR3 extends over 14 amino acids. CDR3 sequence (DNA): TGCAGCGTCCAGCCCGTAGCGGTCTACAATGAGCAGTTCTTC. It yields the protein CSVQPVAVYNEQFF.

There are a few counts of this clone. This chain uses TRBV19 with TRBJ2-5; 9 bases are a match to TRBD1. Germline-derived CDR1 and CDR2 are LNHDA and SQIVND (reference sequence). The V segment lost 1 base and the J segment 2 bases; nucleotides outside the gene matches: 5. This CDR3 is 16 amino acids long. The CDR3 protein is CASSIAGQGIQETQYF. The CDR3 bases are TGTGCCAGTAGTATAGCTGGACAGGGGATACAAGAGACCCAGTACTTC.

V and J are TRBV24-1 and TRBJ2-5, with D tentatively TRBD1 (5 bases). Trimming shortened V by 9 bases and J by 3 bases, and 16 bases separated the two germline ends. This CDR3 contains 14 residues. CDR1 and CDR2 from the germline V gene are KGHDR and SFDVKD. CDR3 coding DNA: TGTGCCACCCTACCCAGGGCTGAGGAAGAGACCCAGTACTTC. Its translation is CATLPRAEEETQYF.

This clone was recorded only once. The chain joins TRBV19 to TRBJ2-1; 7 bases align to TRBD2. The V gene's germline CDR1 is LNHDA and CDR2 SQIVND (reference sequence). The V and J ends lost 1 base and 12 bases, in that order; junction bases with no gene match: 9. The CDR3 totals 14 residues. The CDR3 DNA follows: TGTGCCAGTAGTATAGCGGGAGGCCCTCGGGGGCAGTTCTTC. Translating gives CASSIAGGPRGQFF.

J is TRBJ2-7 and V is TRBV6-2 or TRBV6-3; 15 bases match TRBD2. CDR3 size: 18 residues. With V trimmed by 0 bases and J by 2 bases, 5 bases remained unmatched. Germline V lookup: CDR1 MNHEY, CDR2 SVGEGT. The chain's CDR3 is CASSYSGTSGRRAYEQYF. CDR3 in DNA: TGTGCCAGCAGTTACTCCGGGACTAGCGGGAGGCGGGCCTACGAGCAGTACTTC.

This chain connects TRBV19 to TRBJ1-5; D remains ambiguous. Trimming pared 3 bases from V and 7 bases from J, leaving 10 bases between. This CDR3 comprises 13 residues. Germline V gene lookup returns CDR1 LNHDA and CDR2 SQIVND (reference sequence). The CDR3 is CASSIRGGQPQHF. CDR3 bases: TGTGCCAGTAGTATCCGGGGTGGACAGCCCCAGCATTTT.

The chain employs TRBV4-1 and TRBJ2-5; D gene uncertain. V dropped 1 base and J dropped 7 bases, with 16 bases sitting between them. Per the germline V gene, CDR1 is MGHRA and CDR2 is YSYEKL. The CDR3 has 15 residues. CDR3 amino acids: CASSQGIVGIMTQYF. The CDR3, as DNA: TGCGCCAGCAGCCAAGGAATAGTGGGCATTATGACCCAGTACTTC.

For this clone: This sample includes further DNA sequences coding for the same CDR3. The chain links TRBV18 to TRBJ1-2; D gene unclear. V lost 2 bases and J 2 bases, leaving 6 bases between the germline ends. Germline CDR1 and CDR2: KGHSH and LQKENI. The CDR3 covers 13 residues. The CDR3 is CASSPGGNYGYTF. For the CDR3, the DNA is TGTGCCAGCTCACCAGGAGGGAACTATGGCTACACCTTC.

V usage is TRBV5-4 and J usage is TRBJ1-2; the D gene is possibly TRBD1 (5 bases). Trimming left V 4 bases short and J 6 bases short, with 10 bases between. The CDR3 has 12 amino acids. Germline V gene data show CDR1 as SGHNT and CDR2 as YYREEE (reference sequence). CDR3 amino acids: CASSHDSNGYTF. The CDR3 DNA reads TGTGCCAGCAGCCACGACAGTAATGGCTACACCTTC.

This chain joins TRBV20-1 and TRBJ2-1, with 7 nucleotides matching TRBD2. Germline V gene sequence: CDR1 DFQATT, CDR2 SNEGSKA (reference sequence). The V gene end was trimmed by 3 bases and the J gene end by 2 bases; junction bases not matched to a gene: 4. CDR3 length: 14 residues. CDR3 sequence: CSASSGPPYNEQFF. CDR3 in DNA: TGCAGTGCTAGTAGCGGGCCCCCCTACAATGAGCAGTTCTTC.

The chain carries TRBV7-6 and TRBJ2-7, with 10 bases lining up with TRBD1. V trimming: 5 bases; J trimming: 5 bases; junction bases outside the gene matches: 9. There are 15 residues in the CDR3. The germline CDR1 and CDR2 sequences are SGHVS and FNYEAQ. CDR3 in DNA: TGTGCCAGCAGCCAAGGGGGGACAGGGGTCCACGAGCAGTACTTC. Residues: CASSQGGTGVHEQYF.

The chain combines TRBV15 with TRBJ2-1; the D gene is possibly TRBD1 (5 bases). There are 13 residues in the CDR3. Germline CDR1 LNHNV, CDR2 YYDKDF (reference sequence). Deletions cut 4 bases from V and 9 bases from J, with 13 bases between. Here the CDR3 reads CATSTGNRGEQFF. CDR3 nucleotide sequence: TGTGCCACCAGCACAGGGAATAGGGGTGAGCAGTTCTTC.

The chain has TRBV30 and TRBJ1-4; D is undetermined. Trimming shortened V by 0 bases and J by 11 bases, and 10 bases separated the two germline ends. There are 12 residues in the CDR3. The germline gives CDR1 GTSNPN, CDR2 SVGIG (reference sequence). CDR3 DNA: TGTGCCTGGAGTGTGGGCAGCCAGAAACTGTTTTTT. Translation gives CAWSVGSQKLFF.

The chain is built from TRBV12-5 and TRBJ2-7; TRBD2 agrees at 8 bases. This CDR3 has 12 amino acids. CDR1 is LGHNT, CDR2 FRNRAP, per germline. V was pared by 6 bases and J by 7 bases, with 5 bases of the junction left unmatched. Here the CDR3 reads CASGLGTSEQYF. CDR3 bases: TGTGCTAGTGGCCTTGGGACTAGTGAGCAGTACTTC.

This rearrangement joins TRBV10-1 to TRBJ1-2; no firm D call. Trimming cost V 0 bases and J 4 bases, with 9 bases left between them. The CDR3 has 14 residues. Per the germline V gene, CDR1 is WNHNN and CDR2 is SYGVQD (reference sequence). The DNA for the CDR3 is TGCGCCAGCAGTGAGTCGAGGTCAGCCTATGGCTACACCTTC. This codes for CASSESRSAYGYTF.

The chain employs TRBV5-6 and TRBJ2-7; D is ambiguous. The germline V and J ends were trimmed by 4 bases and 1 base, with 21 bases remaining between them. CDR3 size: 17 residues. Germline CDR1 SGHDT, CDR2 YYEEEE. The CDR3 DNA reads TGTGCCAGCAGCCATCCACCTACTCGGTCTGGGTCCTACGAGCAGTACTTC. Translated: CASSHPPTRSGSYEQYF.

The V call is TRBV23-1, the J call TRBJ1-1; TRBD1 matches at 7 bases. TRBV23-1 is assigned to the ORF class and has an uncertain function. V lost 4 bases to trimming and J lost 3 bases; unmatched junction nucleotides: 14. The CDR3 covers 17 residues. The CDR3 loop reads CASSPLTGAHGDTEAFF. CDR3 DNA: TGCGCCAGCAGTCCTCTAACAGGGGCGCACGGGGACACTGAAGCTTTCTTT.

The chain has TRBV18 and TRBJ1-2; no reliable D call. Trimming pared 3 bases from V and 8 bases from J, leaving 19 bases between. The CDR3 loop spans 15 amino acids. Germline CDR1 reads KGHSH; CDR2 reads LQKENI. The DNA of the CDR3 is TGTGCCAGCTCACCCCTCACGGGCGACCGTGAGGGCTACACCTTC. Protein product: CASSPLTGDREGYTF.

The V call is TRBV7-8, the J call TRBJ2-1; possibly TRBD1 or TRBD2 for D (5 bases each). Germline V gene lookup returns CDR1 SGHVS and CDR2 FQNEAQ. The CDR3 covers 17 residues. Trimming cost V 1 base and J 6 bases, with 19 bases left between them. CDR3 sequence: CASSLGSLGDQVNEQFF. CDR3 sequence (DNA): TGTGCCAGCAGCTTAGGTTCGCTGGGGGATCAGGTCAATGAGCAGTTCTTC.

The V gene is TRBV7-9, the J gene TRBJ1-2; D gene unclear. Germline lookup yields CDR1 SEHNR and CDR2 FQNEAQ (reference sequence). V lost 1 base to trimming and J lost 2 bases, with 11 bases between them. The CDR3 spans 15 residues. The CDR3 bases are TGTGCCAGCAGCTTAGTTGGCGGATCCAACTATGGCTACACCTTC. This codes for CASSLVGGSNYGYTF.

J is TRBJ2-1 and V is TRBV6-5; D is perhaps TRBD2 (6 bases). CDR1 MNHEY and CDR2 SVGAGI come from the germline V gene. Between the trimmed V and J ends, which lost 2 bases and 4 bases, there was a span of 15 bases. This CDR3 comprises 16 residues. The DNA for the CDR3 is TGTGCCAGCAGTTACGGGGCGGGAAGATCATACAATGAGCAGTTCTTC. It is translated as CASSYGAGRSYNEQFF.

For the CDR3, the DNA is TGTGCCAGCAGCGTAGTGCACACCGGGGAGCTGTTTTTT. Its protein is CASSVVHTGELFF. The chain is built from TRBV9 and TRBJ2-2, with D unresolved. This CDR3 is built from 13 residues. V dropped 0 bases and J dropped 3 bases, with 3 bases sitting between them. Germline values: CDR1 SGDLS, CDR2 YYNGEE.

CDR3 loop: CASSSTSEETQYF. CDR3 nucleotide sequence: TGTGCCAGCAGCTCAACTAGCGAGGAGACCCAGTACTTC. This chain links TRBV7-9 with TRBJ2-5; 7 bases align to TRBD2. V shed 4 bases, J shed 5 bases, and the junction held 4 bases outside the gene matches. The CDR3 is 13 amino acids. Looked up from germline, CDR1 is SEHNR and CDR2 is FQNEAQ (reference sequence).

V gene TRBV2 combines with J gene TRBJ2-2; D is undetermined. Germline CDR1 reads SNHLY; CDR2 reads FYNNEI. This CDR3 is built from 13 residues. Trimming took 0 bases from V and 3 from J, leaving 2 bases between them. The CDR3: CASSEADTGELFF. CDR3 coding DNA: TGTGCCAGCAGTGAAGCGGACACCGGGGAGCTGTTTTTT. The full variable domain, in which reference TRBV2 and TRBJ2-2 provide the parts outside the CDR3, is EPEVTQTPSHQVTQMGQEVILRCVPISNHLYFYWYRQILGQKVEFLVSFYNNEISEKSEIFDDQFSVERPDGSNFTLKIRSTKLEDSAMYFCASSEADTGELFFGEGSRLTVL.

J is TRBJ2-5 and V is TRBV7-9; TRBD1 aligns across 10 bases. J was trimmed by 7 bases and V by 6 bases; bases with no gene match: 8. This CDR3 spans 14 amino acids. Germline V lookup: CDR1 SEHNR, CDR2 FQNEAQ (reference sequence). In DNA, the CDR3 is TGTGCCAGCAGGTCCGGGACAGGGGTGGGGACCCAGTACTTC. Translating gives CASRSGTGVGTQYF.

This clone was counted between two and nine times. The V gene is TRBV3-1 (or the pseudogene TRBV3-2), the J gene TRBJ1-3; TRBD1 matches 7 bases. The CDR3 spans 17 residues. CDR1 LGHDT and CDR2 YNNKEL come from the germline V gene (reference sequence). Trimming took 0 bases from V and 2 from J; bases not matched to a gene: 7. In nucleotides, the CDR3 is TGTGCCAGCAGCCAAGAGGGGCAGGGGGGAACTGGAAACACCATATATTTT. It encodes CASSQEGQGGTGNTIYF.

The CDR3 nucleotides are TGTGCCAGCAGCGACCGGGACAGGAGCTCCTACGAGCAGTACTTC. This codes for CASSDRDRSSYEQYF. The chain uses TRBV6-2 or TRBV6-3 and TRBJ2-7; 8 nucleotides match TRBD1. The CDR3 is made up of 15 amino acids. CDR1 MNHEY and CDR2 SVGEGT come from the germline V gene. V was pared by 6 bases and J by 0 bases, with 7 bases of the junction left unmatched.

This chain connects TRBV30 to TRBJ1-1; no clear D gene. CDR1 is GTSNPN, CDR2 SVGIG, per germline (reference sequence). Trimming took off 2 bases at V and 2 bases at J, with 12 bases between the two ends. This CDR3 comprises 14 residues. Here the CDR3 reads CAWSTAWRNTEAFF. For the CDR3, the DNA is TGTGCCTGGAGTACCGCCTGGAGAAACACTGAAGCTTTCTTT.

The chain combines TRBV7-9 with TRBJ2-1; D possibly uses TRBD1 or TRBD2 (5 bases each). V dropped 1 base and J dropped 4 bases, with 14 bases sitting between them. The CDR3 sequence is 16 residues long. Germline V gene lookup returns CDR1 SEHNR and CDR2 FQNEAQ (reference sequence). This chain's CDR3 is CASSLVGVGRYNEQFF. The CDR3 DNA follows: TGTGCCAGCAGCTTAGTGGGGGTCGGCAGGTACAATGAGCAGTTCTTC. Variable domain in full (rest from reference TRBV7-9 and TRBJ2-1): DTGVSQNPRHKITKRGQNVTFRCDPISEHNRLYWYRQTLGQGPEFLTYFQNEAQLEKSRLLSDRFSAERPKGSFSTLEIQRTEQGDSAMYLCASSLVGVGRYNEQFFGPGTRLTVL.

The chain has TRBV19 and TRBJ1-4, with 11 bases lining up with TRBD1. Germline V lookup: CDR1 LNHDA, CDR2 SQIVND (reference sequence). The CDR3 is 15 residues long. J was trimmed by 6 bases and V by 6 bases; bases with no gene match: 6. The CDR3 DNA is TGTGCCAGTAGAAGACGGACAGGGGGCTATGAAAAACTGTTTTTT. This gives the protein CASRRRTGGYEKLFF.

The rearrangement joins TRBV9 to TRBJ1-2; D possibly corresponds to TRBD1 (5 bases). The CDR3 sequence is 14 residues long. The germline V gene has CDR1 SGDLS and CDR2 YYNGEE. With 0 bases removed from V and 4 bases from J, the gap between germline ends came to 10 bases. The CDR3 region is CASSVEGRAYGYTF. The DNA of the CDR3 is TGTGCCAGCAGCGTAGAGGGCAGGGCCTATGGCTACACCTTC.